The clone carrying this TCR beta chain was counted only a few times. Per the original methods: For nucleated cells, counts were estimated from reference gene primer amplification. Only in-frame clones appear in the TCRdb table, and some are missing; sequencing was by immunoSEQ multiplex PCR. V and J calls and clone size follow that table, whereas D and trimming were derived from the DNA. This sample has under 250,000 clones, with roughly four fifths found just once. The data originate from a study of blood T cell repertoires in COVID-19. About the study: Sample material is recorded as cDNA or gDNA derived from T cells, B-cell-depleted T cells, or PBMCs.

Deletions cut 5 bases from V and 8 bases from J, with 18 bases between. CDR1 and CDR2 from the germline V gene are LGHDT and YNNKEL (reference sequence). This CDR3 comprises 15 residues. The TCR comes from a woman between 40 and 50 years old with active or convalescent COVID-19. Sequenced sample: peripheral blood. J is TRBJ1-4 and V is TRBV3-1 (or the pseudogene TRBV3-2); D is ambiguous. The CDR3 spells CASSTRSTRGEKLFF. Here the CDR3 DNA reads TGTGCCAGCAGCACCCGATCGACACGGGGAGAAAAACTGTTTTTT.